This TCR beta chain was sequenced for a study of sequential checkpoint blockade in melanoma. Study context: Arm A got nivolumab then ipilimumab; arm B the reverse, 1:1. Maintenance nivolumab came after either treatment sequence.

Trimming at V came to 3 bases and at J to 9 bases, leaving 13 bases not matched to a gene. This CDR3 has 17 residues. Germline CDR1 and CDR2: LNHNV and YYDKDF (reference sequence). Treatment of the sample: randomized to nivolumab then ipilimumab (arm A) or the reverse (arm B). From thawed PBMCs, live CD3+CD8+ cells negative for CD19 and CD56 were sorted. Sequenced by immunoSEQ multiplex PCR; TCRdb stores in-frame clones only, minus some. Among fewer than 20,000 clones listed, about four fifths were seen once. V usage is TRBV15 and J usage is TRBJ2-1; TRBD2 agrees at 11 bases. The TCR sequence derives from a human donor with melanoma. The sequences come from CD8+ T cells sorted from blood (inferred from file names), collected from a patient given nivolumab and ipilimumab in sequence. CDR3 sequence: CATSSRLAGGPGGEQFF. For the CDR3, the DNA is TGTGCCACCAGCAGTCGCTTAGCGGGAGGGCCGGGGGGTGAGCAGTTCTTC.